This TCR beta chain stems from a study of CD8+ T cells in alopecia areata listed by TCRdb under 2018. Study-level background: The treated patients took part in an open-label pilot trial in which moderate-to-severe alopecia areata was treated with oral tofacitinib at 5 to 10 mg twice daily. Scalp clonality was compared among normal scalp (n=4), patchy alopecia areata scalp (n=8), and alopecia totalis/universalis scalp (n=8). Human TCRbeta sequencing covered scalp tissue and sorted CD4+ and CD8+ peripheral blood T cells from patchy and totalis/universalis alopecia areata patients and healthy controls. Patients received tofacitinib for 6 to 18 months and were then followed off drug for 6 months to check for delayed response and recurrence. RNA was extracted with the PAXgene miRNA kit for fixed scalp, the miRNeasy kit for PBMCs, and the RNeasy kit for mouse skin. Amplification of TCRbeta CDR3 regions was done by immunoSEQ multiplex PCR using 35 Vbeta forward primers and 13 Jbeta reverse primers. Disease severity in treated patients was measured with the SALT score, which quantifies the percentage of affected scalp surface area. The study used high-throughput TCRbeta sequencing to examine T cell clonal expansion in alopecia areata, in both the C3H/HeJ mouse model and human patients. Biopsies were taken from tofacitinib-treated patients at baseline and again at 4 and 24 weeks into treatment, and several of those patients also had a later scalp biopsy.

Receptor amplification or capture employed the immunoSEQ multiplex PCR assay. RNA was extracted from all samples and reverse transcribed into cDNA, which served as template for TCR sequencing. First-strand cDNA was synthesized with SuperScript III using a 2:1 mix of oligo-dT and random hexamers. A synthetic immune receptor repertoire was used to gauge amplification bias, and whatever bias remained was removed computationally. Under the source paper's analysis protocol: After raw reads were preprocessed to remove errors, the CDR3 was defined following IMGT conventions as running from the conserved cysteine to phenylalanine. Clonality was computed by normalizing Shannon entropy by log2 of the number of productive unique TCRs and subtracting the result from 1. Whether scalp clones were CD4 or CD8 was inferred by matching scalp TCRbeta sequences against CD4 and CD8 repertoires sorted from blood. TCRdb holds this immuneACCESS table with in-frame rearrangements only. Some clones are missing; in checked studies, unresolved V genes explain under half, and the rest has no known cause. V, J and clone size are taken as reported in that table, and D and trimming were inferred from the DNA itself. The sample table lists 80,000 to 95,000 clones, about 44% of them with a count of one. The ten largest clones represent roughly 18% of the sample.

Points on this clone: Its specific antigen is unknown. No per-base quality is available; no much larger clone lies one base away.

The CDR3 runs 16 residues from the cysteine to the phenylalanine. The only DNA kept is the CDR3, 48 bases in frame from the first base. The CDR1 and CDR2 encoded by the germline V gene are MGHRA and YSYEKL. Unmatched junction bases come to 6, with V trimmed by 4 bases and J by 0 bases. The paper as a whole reports these results and caveats: Tofacitinib significantly decreased scalp clonality and the number of expanded CD8+ clones among the top 100 scalp clones. During tofacitinib treatment, many expanded lesional clones stuck around in both scalp and blood, and this persistence may partly explain why relapse happens after treatment is stopped. Shared TCR sequences between patients were less evident than in mice, which may be partly attributable to HLA diversity in the patient population. Compared with normal scalp, lesional scalp, particularly in alopecia totalis/universalis, had higher clonality and more expanded CD8+ clones, which suggests antigenic drive. Because the treated cohort was small and had just a single nonresponder, larger studies are needed to establish links between baseline CD8+ expansion and response. Unlike mouse skin, where gammadelta T cells dominate, normal human skin contains resident alphabeta T cells that get sequenced too, which complicates analysis of the scalp TCR repertoire.

The label giving this sample's time point can be read as: roughly 26 weeks on oral tofacitinib. Read against the paper, the sample's treatment or condition label means: oral pan-JAK inhibitor, 5-10 mg twice daily. From alopecia areata patients, peripheral blood was collected along with lesional scalp punch biopsies. After PBMCs were isolated by density centrifugation and stained for CD3, CD4 and CD8, a FACSAria was used to sort CD4+ and CD8+ T cells. The TCR comes from a human donor with alopecia areata. The specimen was CD8+ T cells sorted from blood, collected at week 24, from a patient treated with tofacitinib. The sequence links TRBV4-1 to TRBJ2-1; a stretch of 7 junction bases matches TRBD2. This receptor carries the CDR3 CASSRREGSSYNEQFF. The sequence in DNA is TGCGCCAGCAGCCGAAGGGAGGGGAGCTCCTACAATGAGCAGTTCTTC.